This T cell receptor (delta chain) was obtained from a study of delta chains in infants with herpesvirus infections. From germline, CDR1 is GEAIGNYY and CDR2 EKD. V trimming: 0 bases; J trimming: 0 bases; junction bases outside the gene matches: 8. The CDR3 length is 20 residues. PBMC RNA was reverse transcribed using gamma-chain- and delta-chain-specific primers. TCRdb reanalysed the RT-PCR reads with CATT. Here the sample spans 1,300 to 1,500 delta-chain clones, about 31% being singletons. This rearrangement joins TRDV2 to TRDJ3, with 9 bases matching TRDD3. The sequencing used peripheral blood, collected at time point 1 of longitudinal follow-up. The clonotype was recovered from a human donor who was a Ugandan infant, either HIV-exposed or HIV-unexposed (not recorded which). The CDR3 bases are TGTGCCTGTGACACCGCGGGGATACGGGGAAGCTCCTGGGACACCCGACAGATGTTTTTC. Translating gives CACDTAGIRGSSWDTRQMFF.